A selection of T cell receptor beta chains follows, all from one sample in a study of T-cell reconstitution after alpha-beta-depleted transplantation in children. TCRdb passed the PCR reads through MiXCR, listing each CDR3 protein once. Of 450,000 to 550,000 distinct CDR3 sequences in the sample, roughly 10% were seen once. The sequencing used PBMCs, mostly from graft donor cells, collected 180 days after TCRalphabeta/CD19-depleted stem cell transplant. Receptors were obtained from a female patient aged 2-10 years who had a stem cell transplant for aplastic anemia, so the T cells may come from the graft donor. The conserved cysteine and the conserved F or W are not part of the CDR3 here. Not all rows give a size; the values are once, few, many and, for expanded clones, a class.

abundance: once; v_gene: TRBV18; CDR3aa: ASSPFGLAGAGDTQY
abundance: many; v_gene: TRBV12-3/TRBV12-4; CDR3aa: AGSSGRGETQY
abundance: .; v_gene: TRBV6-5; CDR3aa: ASRSGQGGYT
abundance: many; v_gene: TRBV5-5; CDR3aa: ASRPPGLAGGVGELF
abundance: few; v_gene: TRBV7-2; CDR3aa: ASSSQGAGLHNEQF
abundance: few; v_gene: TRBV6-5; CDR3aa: ASSYSGLGPDTQY
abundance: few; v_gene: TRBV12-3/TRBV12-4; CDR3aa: ASSLARRSPYNEQF
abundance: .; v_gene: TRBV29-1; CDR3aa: SVKVRGLRAEAF
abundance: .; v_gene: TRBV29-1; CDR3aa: SVEEPGQMNTEAF
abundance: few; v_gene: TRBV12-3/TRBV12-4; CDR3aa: ASSFMTELDNEQF
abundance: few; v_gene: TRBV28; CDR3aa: ASSLGFLAELGLSYEQY
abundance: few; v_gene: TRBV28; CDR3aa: ASSSTGTANTEAF
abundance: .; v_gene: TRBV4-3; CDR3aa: ASSQIGEAGELF
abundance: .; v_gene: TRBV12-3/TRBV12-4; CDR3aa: ASTLLGNTEAF
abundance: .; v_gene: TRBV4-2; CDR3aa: ASSQARSVAGISPQH
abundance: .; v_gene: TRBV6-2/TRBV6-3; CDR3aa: ASSSPRVGRRGTDTQY
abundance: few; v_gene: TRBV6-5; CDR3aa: ASRPDRANQPQH
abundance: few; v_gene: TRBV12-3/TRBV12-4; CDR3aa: ASSLVGTAEAF
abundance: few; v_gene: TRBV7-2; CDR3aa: ASSLRGAPEAF
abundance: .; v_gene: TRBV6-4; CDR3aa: ASRGLNHRPRGQGRIMNTEAF
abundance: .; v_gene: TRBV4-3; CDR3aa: ASSQDDPVGHYEQY
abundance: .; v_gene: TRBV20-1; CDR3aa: SARRGNQPQH
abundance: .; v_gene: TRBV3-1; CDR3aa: ASSLPIQNTEAF